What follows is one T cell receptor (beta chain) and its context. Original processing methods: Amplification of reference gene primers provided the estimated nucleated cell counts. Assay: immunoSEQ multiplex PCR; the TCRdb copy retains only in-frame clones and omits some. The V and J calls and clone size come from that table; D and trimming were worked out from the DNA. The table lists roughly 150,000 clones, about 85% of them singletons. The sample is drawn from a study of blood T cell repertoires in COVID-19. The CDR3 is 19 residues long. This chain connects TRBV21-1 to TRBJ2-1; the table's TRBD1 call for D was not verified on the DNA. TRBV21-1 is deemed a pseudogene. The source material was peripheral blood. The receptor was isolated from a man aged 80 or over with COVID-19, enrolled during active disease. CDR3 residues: CASSKPGTGGSLVYNEQFF. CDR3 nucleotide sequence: TGTGCCAGCAGCAAACCAGGGACAGGGGGAAGCCTCGTCTACAATGAGCAGTTCTTC.